The 5 T cell receptor beta chains listed next were all sequenced from one sample in a study of cytomegalovirus exposure and HLA in healthy donors. PCR employed 60 Vbeta and 13 Jbeta primers. The assay was immunoSEQ multiplex PCR, and TCRdb's table has in-frame clones only and misses some. The top ten hold around 3% of the sample, which has over 100,000 clones, roughly 80% seen once. Material: PBMCs. The receptors were sampled from a woman aged 30 to 39 in good health and CMV-seropositive.

For this clone: A read error is likely, as this CDR3 ends without the conserved phenylalanine or tryptophan. No DNA is shown, since the ends of the CDR3 on it are uncertain; the CDR3 is the one TCRdb lists. The V gene is TRBV19, the J gene TRBJ2-4; TRBD2 is taken as the D call from the table, unchecked against the DNA. The CDR3 spans 13 residues, counting both ends. From germline, CDR1 is LNHDA and CDR2 SQIVND (reference sequence). This CDR3 reads CASSPGLAGHLFI.

V is TRBV6-5 and J is TRBJ1-1; 7 nucleotides line up with TRBD1. Germline loops: CDR1 MNHEY, CDR2 SVGAGI. The junction had 7 bases not matched to a gene; V was cut back by 1 base and J by 11 bases. CDR3 length equals 13 residues. The CDR3, as DNA: TGTGCCAGCAGTTACTTGGAGGGGGCGGGTGCTTTCTTT. Translation gives CASSYLEGAGAFF.

The CDR3 DNA reads as TGTGCCAGCAGTTTACCTGTGGGGGGGAGTTCACCCCTCCACTTT. This gives the protein CASSLPVGGSSPLHF. The V and J genes are TRBV28 and TRBJ1-6, with D perhaps TRBD1 (5 bases). The germline CDR1 and CDR2 sequences are MDHEN and SYDVKM. This CDR3 region has 15 residues. V was cut by 2 bases and J by 9 bases, with 14 bases left in between.

The J gene is TRBJ2-3, the V gene TRBV7-9, with TRBD1 matching over 8 bases. The germline V gene encodes CDR1 SEHNR and CDR2 FQNEAQ (reference sequence). The CDR3 is made up of 15 amino acids. The V gene end was trimmed by 5 bases and the J gene end by 5 bases; junction bases not matched to a gene: 9. CDR3 DNA: TGTGCCAGCAGCCCGGACAGGGCGGTGGGAGATACGCAGTATTTT. It translates to CASSPDRAVGDTQYF.

The chain uses TRBV4-1 and TRBJ2-3; 8 nucleotides align to TRBD2. V lost 4 bases, J lost 6 bases, and 15 bases stayed unmatched. The CDR3 covers 17 residues. Germline V gene data show CDR1 as MGHRA and CDR2 as YSYEKL. In DNA, the CDR3 is TGCGCCAGCAGCCCAGGGGCCGGGGGGGGCGGGGCGGATACGCAGTATTTT. Its translation is CASSPGAGGGGADTQYF.